Below are 22 T cell receptor beta chains sequenced from a single sample in a study of cytomegalovirus exposure and HLA in healthy donors (dated by TCRdb to 2017 to 2019). Preparation of the library involved the immunoSEQ multiplex PCR assay. The multiplex PCR relied on a mix of 60 forward primers for TCR Vbeta segments and 13 reverse primers for TCR Jbeta segments. The table was pulled from immuneACCESS by TCRdb, which kept in-frame rearrangements only. Such tables lose some clones; where checked, under half of the loss comes from unresolved V genes, and the rest has no known cause. The sample table lists around 170,000 clones, 80% of them with a count of one. Of the sample, 1% is held by the ten largest clones. Sequencing was done on a sample of PBMCs. The receptors shown here come from a woman aged 45-60 years in good health and CMV-seropositive.

This sequence joins TRBV5-1 and TRBJ2-5, with TRBD2 matching 8 bases. V shed 4 bases and J 7 bases; nucleotides not matched to a gene: 18. The germline V gene encodes CDR1 SGHRS and CDR2 YFSETQ. The length of the CDR3 is 17 residues. The CDR3 region is CASSPTGGGYQEGTQYF. The CDR3, as DNA: TGCGCCAGCAGCCCAACGGGAGGGGGGTACCAAGAAGGGACCCAGTACTTC.

CDR3 sequence (DNA): TGTGCCAGCAGCGAAAAGACAGGGAACACTGAAGCTTTCTTT. Translated: CASSEKTGNTEAFF. The chain uses TRBV2 and TRBJ1-1; maybe TRBD1 (6 bases). Trimming took 6 bases from V and 1 from J, leaving 12 bases between them. The germline V gene has CDR1 SNHLY and CDR2 FYNNEI. The CDR3 sequence is 14 residues long.

The chain carries TRBV2 and TRBJ2-1; 12 nucleotides agree with TRBD1. Germline-derived CDR1 and CDR2 are SNHLY and FYNNEI. V shed 10 bases, J shed 8 bases, and the junction held 9 bases outside the gene matches. The CDR3 loop spans 14 amino acids. In DNA, the CDR3 is TGTGCCACCACGGGACAGGGGGCGAGAGATGAGCAGTTCTTC. Amino acids: CATTGQGARDEQFF.

This sequence joins TRBV5-8 and TRBJ1-2, with D hard to call. Trimming removed 0 bases at V and 3 bases at J, with 6 bases between. The CDR3 spans 13 residues. Germline V CDR1 and CDR2: SGHTS, YDEGEE. The CDR3, as DNA: TGTGCCAGCAGCTTGGGGCGGGACTATGGCTACACCTTC. It yields the protein CASSLGRDYGYTF.

The chain uses TRBV11-3 and TRBJ2-1; a possible D gene is TRBD2 (6 bases). Germline V lookup: CDR1 SGHNT, CDR2 YENEEA. The CDR3 loop spans 16 amino acids. The ends were cut back, 5 bases at V and 9 bases at J, with 23 bases in the middle. CDR3 nucleotide sequence: TGTGCCAGCAGCCCCCGTACTAGCAGGACTATCCGTGAGCAGTTCTTC. Its protein product is CASSPRTSRTIREQFF.

V usage is TRBV11-1 and J usage is TRBJ1-2; 9 positions match TRBD1. The CDR3 contains 16 residues. The germline CDR1 and CDR2 sequences are SGHAT and FQDESV (reference sequence). V shed 2 bases and J 6 bases; nucleotides not matched to a gene: 10. CDR3 residues: CASSLKAGTGYHGYTF. CDR3 sequence (DNA): TGTGCCAGCAGCTTAAAAGCCGGGACAGGGTACCATGGCTACACCTTC.

The chain has TRBV5-4 and TRBJ1-1; unclear D gene. The CDR3 loop spans 14 amino acids. Trimming removed 4 bases from V and 3 bases from J, with 13 bases in between. The V gene's germline CDR1 is SGHNT and CDR2 YYREEE (reference sequence). The CDR3 loop is CASSGETHDTEAFF. CDR3 DNA sequence: TGTGCCAGCAGCGGCGAGACTCATGACACTGAAGCTTTCTTT.

The gene calls are TRBV7-9 and TRBJ2-5, with a possible D match to TRBD2 (7 bases). Germline V gene data show CDR1 as SEHNR and CDR2 as FQNEAQ (reference sequence). V dropped 5 bases and J dropped 5 bases, with 15 bases sitting between them. The CDR3 covers 14 residues. This chain's CDR3 is CASSMTGAGETQYF. The DNA of the CDR3 is TGTGCCAGCAGCATGACAGGAGCGGGGGAGACCCAGTACTTC.

This clone was counted a single time. V usage is TRBV7-9 and J usage is TRBJ2-5; possible D gene TRBD2, 6 bases. This CDR3 comprises 13 residues. Germline V gene lookup returns CDR1 SEHNR and CDR2 FQNEAQ (reference sequence). Between the trimmed V and J ends, which lost 10 bases and 1 base, there was a span of 13 bases. The DNA for the CDR3 is TGTGCCACCCCGGGCGGGGTCCAAGAGACCCAGTACTTC. Its protein is CATPGGVQETQYF.

This chain connects TRBV11-2 to TRBJ2-7, with 10 positions matching TRBD2. After removal of 8 bases from V and 3 bases from J, the junction contained 7 bases not matched to a gene. Germline assignment: CDR1 SGHAT and CDR2 FQNNGV. This CDR3 is 14 amino acids long. CDR3 sequence: CASGGLAGVYEQYF. CDR3 nucleotides: TGTGCCAGCGGGGGGCTAGCGGGAGTCTACGAGCAGTACTTC.

The chain joins TRBV18 to TRBJ1-2; the D is unclear. This CDR3 is 14 amino acids long. Germline V lookup: CDR1 KGHSH, CDR2 LQKENI. V was trimmed by 3 bases and J by 2 bases, leaving 10 bases between them. As DNA, the CDR3 is TGTGCCAGCTCACCGTCTCGCGGAAACTATGGCTACACCTTC. Protein sequence: CASSPSRGNYGYTF.

This clone was seen a handful of times. Compared with germline, one end of the junction differs, possibly owing to a read error. The chain has TRBV7-7 and TRBJ2-7; 9 positions match TRBD2. CDR1 and CDR2 from the germline V gene are SSHAT and FNYEAQ (reference sequence). The CDR3 length is 16 residues. The chain's CDR3 is CASSPGPRGGLYEQYF. The CDR3, as DNA: TGTGCTAGCAGCCCTGGCCCGCGGGGGGGTCTCTACGAGCAGTACTTC.

Notes on this clone: One end of the junction is discordant with germline, which a read error may explain. V usage is TRBV7-9 and J usage is TRBJ2-1; 8 nucleotides align to TRBD2. The germline V gene encodes CDR1 SEHNR and CDR2 FQNEAQ (reference sequence). This CDR3 comprises 13 residues. The CDR3 DNA sequence: TGTTCCAGCCGACTAGCGAACCTCAATGAGCAGTTCTTC. Its protein is CSSRLANLNEQFF.

The rearrangement uses TRBV28 and TRBJ2-7; 9 bases agree with TRBD1. There are 15 residues in the CDR3. The V and J ends lost 5 bases and 2 bases, in that order; junction bases with no gene match: 7. Germline V gene lookup returns CDR1 MDHEN and CDR2 SYDVKM. The CDR3 DNA is TGTGCCAGCAGTCCGACAGGGGGAAGCACCTACGAGCAGTACTTC. It specifies CASSPTGGSTYEQYF.

V gene TRBV5-1 combines with J gene TRBJ2-3; 9 positions agree with TRBD1. J gave up 4 bases and V 3 bases, and 3 bases lay outside the gene matches. Germline loops: CDR1 SGHRS, CDR2 YFSETQ. The CDR3 spans 14 residues. The CDR3 here is CASSWGQGADTQYF. CDR3 nucleotides: TGCGCCAGCAGCTGGGGACAGGGCGCAGATACGCAGTATTTT.

This clone was counted a single time. The CDR3 nucleotides read TGTGCCAGCAGCTTGAATACAGGGATGGAAGCTTTCTTT. It yields the protein CASSLNTGMEAFF. The chain has TRBV7-3 and TRBJ1-1, with TRBD1 as a possible D gene (6 bases). The length of the CDR3 is 13 residues. Germline V lookup: CDR1 SGHTA, CDR2 FQGTGA. Trimming took off 3 bases at V and 8 bases at J, with 13 bases between the two ends.

The chain has TRBV11-2 and TRBJ1-3, with D perhaps TRBD1 (5 bases). There are 18 residues in the CDR3. V shed 2 bases and J shed 0 bases, with 17 bases lying between them. Germline CDR1 reads SGHAT; CDR2 reads FQNNGV. In DNA, the CDR3 is TGTGCCAGCAGCTTACAAGGATCAAGGGGCAGCTCTGGAAACACCATATATTTT. It specifies CASSLQGSRGSSGNTIYF.

The chain joins TRBV7-2 to TRBJ1-3; possible D gene TRBD1, 6 bases. Germline V gene lookup returns CDR1 SGHTA and CDR2 FQGNSA. This CDR3 has 14 amino acids. V was shortened by 5 bases and J by 4 bases, with 12 bases between the two germline ends. CDR3 loop: CASSLDGQGNTIYF. Written as DNA, the CDR3 is TGTGCCAGCAGCCTAGATGGACAGGGAAACACCATATATTTT.

The V call is TRBV19, the J call TRBJ1-6, with TRBD1 matching over 12 bases. Germline CDR1 reads LNHDA; CDR2 reads SQIVND (reference sequence). Unmatched junction bases numbered 10, after V lost 7 bases and J lost 9 bases. This CDR3 spans 16 amino acids. The DNA of the CDR3 is TGTGCCAGTACCCCCGGGACAGGGGGCTTTGGTTCACCCCTCCACTTT. Protein product: CASTPGTGGFGSPLHF. Combining the CDR3 with reference TRBV19 and TRBJ1-6 gives the whole variable domain DGGITQSPKYLFRKEGQNVTLSCEQNLNHDAMYWYRQDPGQGLRLIYYSQIVNDFQKGDIAEGYSVSREKKESFPLTVTSAQKNPTAFYLCASTPGTGGFGSPLHFGNGTRLTVT.

The chain employs TRBV6-6 and TRBJ1-2, with 7 bases matching TRBD1. Germline V CDR1 and CDR2: MNHNY, SVGAGI (reference sequence). The CDR3 consists of 16 residues. V shed 5 bases and J 3 bases; nucleotides not matched to a gene: 12. The CDR3, as DNA: TGTGCCAGCAGTGCCACAACCGAAGACAGGGACTATGGCTACACCTTC. Protein product: CASSATTEDRDYGYTF.

This clone was recorded a few times. The chain employs TRBV18 and TRBJ1-2; D unclear. The CDR3 is made up of 14 amino acids. CDR1 and CDR2 from the germline V gene are KGHSH and LQKENI. V was shortened by 3 bases and J by 8 bases, with 16 bases between the two germline ends. The CDR3 protein is CASSPSGNLGGYTF. CDR3 in DNA: TGTGCCAGCTCACCTAGCGGAAACCTCGGGGGCTACACCTTC.

J is TRBJ2-1 and V is TRBV20-1; 11 nucleotides line up with TRBD1. This CDR3 comprises 10 residues. Germline V lookup: CDR1 DFQATT, CDR2 SNEGSKA (reference sequence). Trimming removed 4 bases from V and 15 bases from J; junction bases left unmatched: 2. The CDR3: CSATDRGLFF. In DNA, the CDR3 is TGCAGTGCTACGGACAGGGGGCTGTTCTTC.